Presented here are 21 T cell receptor beta chains from one specimen sequenced in a study of blood T cell repertoires in COVID-19. The table came from immunoSEQ multiplex PCR; TCRdb's copy has only in-frame clones and leaves some out. The data show around 450,000 clones, about 90% seen once. Sequencing was done on a sample of PBMCs or T cells enriched from blood (not recorded which). These receptor sequences come from a man younger than 35 who had recovered from COVID-19.

The chain combines TRBV28 with TRBJ1-6; D gene uncertain. V dropped 2 bases and J dropped 8 bases, with 13 bases sitting between them. The CDR3 spans 15 residues. Germline V lookup: CDR1 MDHEN, CDR2 SYDVKM. The CDR3 bases are TGTGCCAGCAGTTTAGGAGGAATTCGAGATTCACCCCTCCACTTT. This encodes CASSLGGIRDSPLHF.

V and J are TRBV25-1 and TRBJ2-1, with 8 bases lining up with TRBD2. Germline CDR1 and CDR2: MGHDK and SYGVNS. J lost 8 bases, V lost 3 bases, and 9 bases had no gene match. The CDR3 contains 15 residues. DNA of the CDR3: TGTGCCAGCAGTGAGGCTAGCGGGCGGGGGCATGAGCAGTTCTTC. It yields the protein CASSEASGRGHEQFF.

This sequence joins TRBV6-8 and TRBJ2-5; no definite D call. The germline V gene encodes CDR1 MNHGY and CDR2 SAAAGT. This CDR3 contains 13 residues. V lost 2 bases, J lost 1 base, and 5 bases lay in between. The CDR3 DNA reads as TGTGCCAGCAGTTACCCCTTCCAAGAGACCCAGTACTTC. Translation: CASSYPFQETQYF.

The J gene is TRBJ1-6, the V gene TRBV5-4; 7 bases map to TRBD1. V was pared by 0 bases and J by 11 bases, with 11 bases of the junction left unmatched. Per germline, CDR1 SGHNT and CDR2 YYREEE (reference sequence). The length of the CDR3 is 16 residues. CDR3 protein: CASSLAADRDIAPLHF. In DNA, the CDR3 is TGTGCCAGCAGCTTGGCCGCAGACAGGGACATCGCACCCCTCCACTTT.

The J gene is TRBJ2-3, the V gene TRBV7-3, with TRBD2 identical over 13 bases. The V gene end was trimmed by 5 bases and the J gene end by 4 bases; junction bases not matched to a gene: 3. This CDR3 has 15 residues. Germline-derived CDR1 and CDR2 are SGHTA and FQGTGA. This chain's CDR3 is CASSPGLAGADTQYF. The CDR3 nucleotides read TGTGCCAGCAGCCCTGGACTAGCGGGAGCAGATACGCAGTATTTT.

This clone was recorded a few times. The chain has TRBV19 and TRBJ2-3; D is perhaps TRBD1 (5 bases). The germline V gene has CDR1 LNHDA and CDR2 SQIVND (reference sequence). The CDR3 loop spans 13 amino acids. The V and J ends lost 6 bases and 6 bases respectively, with 13 bases between them. The CDR3 region has the DNA TGTGCCAGTAGATCACAACAGGCGGATACGCAGTATTTT. Translation gives CASRSQQADTQYF.

This clone has just one count. V usage is TRBV19 and J usage is TRBJ1-5, with 7 bases that match TRBD1. The CDR3 spans 17 residues. Germline V gives CDR1 LNHDA, CDR2 SQIVND (reference sequence). The trim removed 4 bases at V and 1 base at J, leaving 10 bases unmatched. The CDR3 DNA sequence: TGTGCCAGTAGTAGAGGGGGCAGGGTACGGAGCAATCAGCCCCAGCATTTT. Protein sequence: CASSRGGRVRSNQPQHF.

The chain combines TRBV6-5 with TRBJ2-5, with a tentative D call TRBD1 (6 bases). This CDR3 contains 14 residues. Germline values: CDR1 MNHEY, CDR2 SVGAGI. Trimming removed 6 bases at V and 3 bases at J, with 14 bases between. CDR3 residues: CASRSGVRKETQYF. CDR3 nucleotide sequence: TGTGCCAGCAGATCAGGGGTGAGAAAAGAGACCCAGTACTTC.

The chain carries TRBV4-2 and TRBJ2-3; D is possibly TRBD2 (6 bases). Trimming removed 5 bases from V and 0 bases from J, with 24 bases in between. The CDR3 runs to 19 residues. Germline CDR1 is LGHNA and CDR2 is YNFKEQ. CDR3 protein: CASSKRQDYRESSTDTQYF. DNA of the CDR3: TGTGCCAGCAGCAAAAGGCAGGACTACCGTGAATCTAGCACAGATACGCAGTATTTT.

The chain has TRBV5-1 and TRBJ1-1, with D unresolved. The length of the CDR3 is 13 residues. Deletions cut 4 bases from V and 1 base from J, with 8 bases between. In germline, CDR1 is SGHRS, CDR2 YFSETQ. CDR3: CASSQRENTEAFF. The CDR3 region has the DNA TGCGCCAGCAGCCAACGGGAGAACACTGAAGCTTTCTTT.

This chain uses TRBV11-2 with TRBJ2-7; D unresolved. V was trimmed by 1 base and J by 4 bases, leaving 8 bases between them. Germline V lookup: CDR1 SGHAT, CDR2 FQNNGV. The CDR3 sequence is 13 residues long. In nucleotides, the CDR3 is TGTGCCAGCAGCTTAGGCAGGAAATACGAGCAGTACTTC. This translates into CASSLGRKYEQYF.

The chain has TRBV11-2 and TRBJ1-4; weak D call: TRBD1 (5 bases). This CDR3 comprises 15 residues. Germline V gene lookup returns CDR1 SGHAT and CDR2 FQNNGV. Deletions cut 3 bases from V and 7 bases from J, with 15 bases between. The CDR3 DNA reads as TGTGCCAGCAGCTTTGGGGCGAAGGGCGGTGAAAAACTGTTTTTT. Translated: CASSFGAKGGEKLFF. Based on the CDR3 plus reference TRBV11-2 and TRBJ1-4, the full variable domain is EAGVAQSPRYKIIEKRQSVAFWCNPISGHATLYWYQQILGQGPKLLIQFQNNGVVDDSQLPKDRFSAERLKGVDSTLKIQPAKLEDSAVYLCASSFGAKGGEKLFFGSGTQLSVL.

The rearrangement links TRBV19 to TRBJ1-1, with 7 nucleotides matching TRBD1. The CDR3 runs to 16 residues. The V gene end was trimmed by 4 bases and the J gene end by 0 bases; junction bases not matched to a gene: 8. Germline V gene lookup returns CDR1 LNHDA and CDR2 SQIVND (reference sequence). CDR3 DNA sequence: TGTGCCAGTAGTACAAACAGGGGCCGCTTGAACACTGAAGCTTTCTTT. Amino acid sequence: CASSTNRGRLNTEAFF.

This rearrangement joins TRBV9 to TRBJ2-7; D not resolved. The CDR3 consists of 15 residues. The germline V gene encodes CDR1 SGDLS and CDR2 YYNGEE. Trimming removed 4 bases at V and 2 bases at J, with 16 bases between. The CDR3 here is CASSRTPSSTYEQYF. The CDR3 nucleotides read TGTGCCAGCAGCAGAACCCCGAGTAGTACCTACGAGCAGTACTTC.

The genes are TRBV5-6 and TRBJ2-7, with TRBD2 matching over 13 bases. Germline CDR1 SGHDT, CDR2 YYEEEE. Unmatched junction bases numbered 4, after V lost 4 bases and J lost 3 bases. There are 15 residues in the CDR3. The CDR3 DNA reads as TGTGCCAGCAGCCTGGGACTAGCGGGACACTACGAGCAGTACTTC. It yields the protein CASSLGLAGHYEQYF.

This chain joins TRBV5-4 and TRBJ1-2, with 10 bases that match TRBD1. Per germline, CDR1 SGHNT and CDR2 YYREEE (reference sequence). Losses at the gene ends were 4 bases for V and 7 bases for J; bases not matched to a gene: 7. The CDR3 length is 14 residues. In DNA, the CDR3 is TGTGCCAGCAGCCCCGCCGGACAGGGGGGTGGCTACACCTTC. Translating it yields CASSPAGQGGGYTF.

This chain connects TRBV5-1 to TRBJ2-2, with 7 bases aligning to TRBD1. Germline CDR1 SGHRS, CDR2 YFSETQ. The CDR3 runs 16 residues. V gave up 1 base and J gave up 5 bases; unmatched junction bases: 8. This CDR3 reads CASSLYPQTGTGELFF. The CDR3 DNA reads as TGCGCCAGCAGCTTGTACCCACAGACAGGGACCGGGGAGCTGTTTTTT.

The J gene is TRBJ1-5, the V gene TRBV2; 7 bases fit TRBD1. The CDR3 spans 15 residues. Germline loops: CDR1 SNHLY, CDR2 FYNNEI. V gave up 8 bases and J gave up 4 bases; unmatched junction bases: 11. As DNA, the CDR3 is TGTGCCAGCTCGATTTCGGGACAGTTAAATCAGCCCCAGCATTTT. Its protein product is CASSISGQLNQPQHF.

The rearrangement uses TRBV13 and TRBJ1-6; maybe TRBD1 (5 bases). Per the germline V gene, CDR1 is PRHDT and CDR2 is FYEKMQ (reference sequence). CDR3 length: 13 amino acids. V dropped 5 bases and J dropped 7 bases, with 9 bases sitting between them. The CDR3 spells CASSRDRNSPLHF. CDR3 DNA sequence: TGTGCCAGCAGCCGAGACAGAAATTCACCCCTCCACTTT.

This clone is a singleton in its sample. DNA for the CDR3: TGTGCCAGCAGCGTATTAACAGAGAACACTGAAGCTTTCTTT. Translating it yields CASSVLTENTEAFF. The V and J genes are TRBV5-5 and TRBJ1-1; D ambiguous. The CDR3 runs to 14 residues. Trimming cost V 4 bases and J 1 base, with 11 bases left between them. Germline CDR1 is SGHKS and CDR2 is YYEKEE (reference sequence).

The chain joins TRBV4-2 to TRBJ2-6, with 9 nucleotides matching TRBD2. Germline V gene data show CDR1 as LGHNA and CDR2 as YNFKEQ. The trim removed 4 bases at V and 3 bases at J, leaving 10 bases unmatched. The CDR3 extends over 18 amino acids. CDR3 in amino acids: CASSPLAGGPGGANVLTF. The CDR3 DNA sequence: TGTGCCAGCAGCCCTCTGGCGGGAGGGCCGGGTGGGGCCAACGTCCTGACTTTC.